This record covers a single TCR beta chain. Its antigen is currently unknown. What was amplified from RNA transcripts were TCR beta CDR3 regions. Initially, a first-round RT-PCR of the TCR CDR3 employed the HTBI primer set. One entry per CDR3 protein, called by TCRdb with MiXCR from the multiplex PCR reads. The profile shows a few hundred thousand distinct CDR3 sequences, around 20% of them singletons. Inclusion characteristics of ophthalmopathy patients comprised a Clinical Activity Score of at least 3, a NOSPECS grade of at least 4, and duration under 3 months. For the diagnoses, clinical symptoms, serum thyroxine and TRAb, thyroid ultrasound and orbital computed tomography were used. The sample is drawn from a study of T cells in Graves' hyperthyroidism and ophthalmopathy. Study background: It was at initial diagnosis, before any treatment, that peripheral blood was collected.

Study-wide points: The majority of expanded thyroid clonotypes above 0.001 also appeared in blood.

This clonotype was obtained from a man aged 18 to 30 with Graves' ophthalmopathy. Sequencing was carried out using blood.

In DNA form, the CDR3 reads TGTGCCAGCTCACCAAGGACAGGCCCACCCTACGAGCAGTACTTC. As protein: CASSPRTGPPYEQYF. The J gene is TRBJ2-7, the V gene TRBV18, with 7 bases lining up with TRBD1. The V and J ends lost 2 bases and 2 bases, in that order; junction bases with no gene match: 6. Germline V gene lookup returns CDR1 KGHSH and CDR2 LQKENI. This CDR3 comprises 15 residues.